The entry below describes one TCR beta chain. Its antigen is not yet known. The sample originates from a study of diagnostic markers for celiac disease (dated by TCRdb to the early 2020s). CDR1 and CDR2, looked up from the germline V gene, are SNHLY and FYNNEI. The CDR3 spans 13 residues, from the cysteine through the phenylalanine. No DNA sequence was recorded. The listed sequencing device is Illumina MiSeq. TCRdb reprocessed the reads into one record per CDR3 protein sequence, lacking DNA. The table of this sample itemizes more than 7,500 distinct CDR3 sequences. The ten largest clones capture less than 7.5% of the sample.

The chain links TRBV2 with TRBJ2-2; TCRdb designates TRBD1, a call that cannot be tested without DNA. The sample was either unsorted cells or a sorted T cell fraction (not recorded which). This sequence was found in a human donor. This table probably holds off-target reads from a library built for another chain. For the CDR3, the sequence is CASSDGGPGELFF. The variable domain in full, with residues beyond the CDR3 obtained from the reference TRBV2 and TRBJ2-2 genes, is EPEVTQTPSHQVTQMGQEVILRCVPISNHLYFYWYRQILGQKVEFLVSFYNNEISEKSEIFDDQFSVERPDGSNFTLKIRSTKLEDSAMYFCASSDGGPGELFFGEGSRLTVL.